This TCR beta chain was observed in a study of blood T cell repertoires in COVID-19. Overall study: COVID-19 samples collected from the United States, Italy and Spain covered acute and convalescent phases. In each case, the material was cDNA or gDNA derived from T cells, B-cell-depleted T cells, or PBMCs.

The V segment lost 8 bases and the J segment 1 base; nucleotides outside the gene matches: 8. The CDR3 runs 15 residues. Germline-derived CDR1 and CDR2 are WSHSY and SAAADI. Original methodology: Scientists estimated how many nucleated cells there were by amplifying reference gene primers. Sequencing was performed with immunoSEQ multiplex PCR; in TCRdb, only in-frame clones are kept and a portion is missing. That table is the source of V, J and clone size, and D and trimming were worked out from the DNA. The sample yields more than 35,000 clones, 80% to 90% seen once. The sample taken for sequencing was peripheral blood. This receptor was taken from a man aged 25 to 40 with active or convalescent COVID-19. The chain has TRBV10-2 and TRBJ2-4, with 7 bases fitting TRBD2. In DNA, the CDR3 is TGCGCCAGCGGGTGGCGGGAGTGGGCCAAAAACATTCAGTACTTC. Translating it yields CASGWREWAKNIQYF.